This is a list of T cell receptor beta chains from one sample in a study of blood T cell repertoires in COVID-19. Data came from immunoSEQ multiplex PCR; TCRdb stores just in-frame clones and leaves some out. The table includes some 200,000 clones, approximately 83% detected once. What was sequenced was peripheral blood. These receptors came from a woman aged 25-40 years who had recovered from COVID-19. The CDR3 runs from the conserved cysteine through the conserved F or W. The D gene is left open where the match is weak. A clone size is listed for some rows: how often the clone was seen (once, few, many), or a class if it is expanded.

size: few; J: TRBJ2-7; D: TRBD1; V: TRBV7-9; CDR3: CASSLHVTGDEQYF; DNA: TGTGCCAGCAGCTTACACGTTACAGGGGACGAGCAGTACTTC
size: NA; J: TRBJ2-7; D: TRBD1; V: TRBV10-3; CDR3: CAISEGTGALGKQYF; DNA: TGTGCCATCAGTGAGGGTACAGGGGCCCTCGGAAAGCAGTACTTC
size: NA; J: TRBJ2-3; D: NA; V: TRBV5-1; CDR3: CASKYEDTQYF; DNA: TGCGCCAGCAAATATGAGGATACGCAGTATTTT
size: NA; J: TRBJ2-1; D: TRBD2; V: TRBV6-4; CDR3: CASSDSTSGSEQFF; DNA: TGTGCCAGCAGTGACTCCACTAGCGGGAGTGAGCAGTTCTTC
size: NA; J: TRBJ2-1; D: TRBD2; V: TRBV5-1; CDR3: CASSQHLAATRNEQFF; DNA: TGCGCCAGCAGCCAGCACCTAGCGGCAACGAGGAATGAGCAGTTCTTC
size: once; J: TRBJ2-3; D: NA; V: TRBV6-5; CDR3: CASSYIGDTDTQYF; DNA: TGTGCCAGCAGTTACATCGGGGACACAGATACGCAGTATTTT
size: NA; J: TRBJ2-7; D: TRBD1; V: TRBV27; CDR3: CASRRRDSPSYEQYF; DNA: TGTGCCAGCAGACGCCGGGACAGCCCCTCCTACGAGCAGTACTTC
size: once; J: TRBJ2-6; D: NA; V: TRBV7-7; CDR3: CASSRGTGANVLTF; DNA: TGTGCCAGCAGCCGGGGGACCGGGGCCAACGTCCTGACTTTC
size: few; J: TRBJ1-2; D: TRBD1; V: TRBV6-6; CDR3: CATQGNGYTF; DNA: TGTGCCACACAGGGGAATGGCTACACCTTC
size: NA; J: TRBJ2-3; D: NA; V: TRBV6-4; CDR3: CASSDQDTDTQYF; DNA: TGTGCCAGCAGTGATCAGGACACAGATACGCAGTATTTT
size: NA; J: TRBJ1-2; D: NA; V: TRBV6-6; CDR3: CASGQEENYGYTF; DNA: TGTGCCAGCGGGCAGGAGGAGAACTATGGCTACACCTTC
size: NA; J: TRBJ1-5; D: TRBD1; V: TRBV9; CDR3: CASSEGQGAIQPQHF; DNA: TGTGCCAGCAGCGAGGGACAGGGGGCAATTCAGCCCCAGCATTTT
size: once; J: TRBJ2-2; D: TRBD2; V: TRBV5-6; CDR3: CASSSLGTSGGNTGELFF; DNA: TGTGCCAGCAGCTCCCTCGGGACTAGCGGGGGGAACACCGGGGAGCTGTTTTTT
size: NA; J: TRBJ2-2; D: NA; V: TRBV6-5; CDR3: CASSQLLSNTGELFF; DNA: TGTGCCAGCAGCCAACTCTTATCGAACACCGGGGAGCTGTTTTTT
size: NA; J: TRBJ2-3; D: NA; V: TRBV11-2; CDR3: CASSILFAGERILYDTQYF; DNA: TGTGCCAGCAGTATCCTCTTCGCGGGCGAGCGGATTTTGTACGATACGCAGTATTTT
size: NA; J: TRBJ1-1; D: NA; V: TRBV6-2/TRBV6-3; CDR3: CASSSTPSTEAFF; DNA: TGTGCCAGCAGCTCGACACCTTCCACTGAAGCTTTCTTT
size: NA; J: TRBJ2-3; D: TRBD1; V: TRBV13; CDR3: CASSSGQAFTDTQYF; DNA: TGTGCCAGCAGCTCCGGACAGGCCTTCACAGATACGCAGTATTTT
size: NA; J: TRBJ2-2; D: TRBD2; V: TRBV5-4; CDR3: CASSSGLAGNTGELFF; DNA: TGTGCCAGCAGCTCCGGACTAGCGGGAAACACCGGGGAGCTGTTTTTT
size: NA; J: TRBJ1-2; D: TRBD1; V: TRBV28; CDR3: CASSSTQGAGKYGYTF; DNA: TGTGCCAGCAGTTCCACTCAGGGGGCGGGTAAATATGGCTACACCTTC
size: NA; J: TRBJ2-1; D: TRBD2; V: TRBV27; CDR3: CASSPRGGRDNEQFF; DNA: TGTGCCAGCAGTCCAAGGGGCGGGAGGGACAATGAGCAGTTCTTC
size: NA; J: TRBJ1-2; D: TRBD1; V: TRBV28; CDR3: CASTTWRTGKGDYGYTF; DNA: TGTGCCAGCACCACCTGGAGGACAGGGAAAGGAGACTATGGCTACACCTTC
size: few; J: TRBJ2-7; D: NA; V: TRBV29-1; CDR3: CSVSSAPYGEQYF; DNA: TGCAGCGTTTCTAGCGCTCCCTACGGCGAGCAGTACTTC
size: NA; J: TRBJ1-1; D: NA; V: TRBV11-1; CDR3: CASSLTTANTEAFF; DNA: TGTGCCAGCAGCTTAACGACAGCTAACACTGAAGCTTTCTTT
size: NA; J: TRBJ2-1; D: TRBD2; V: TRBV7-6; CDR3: CASSLSFISGMDNEQFF; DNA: TGTGCCAGCAGCTTGTCATTCATCAGCGGGATGGACAATGAGCAGTTCTTC
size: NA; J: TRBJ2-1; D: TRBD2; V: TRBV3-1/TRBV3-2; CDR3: CASSQGGREANEQFF; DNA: TGTGCCAGCAGCCAAGGGGGGCGGGAGGCGAATGAGCAGTTCTTC
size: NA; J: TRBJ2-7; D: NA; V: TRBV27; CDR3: CASSLRGGSYEQYF; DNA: TGTGCCAGCAGTTTAAGGGGTGGATCCTACGAGCAGTACTTC
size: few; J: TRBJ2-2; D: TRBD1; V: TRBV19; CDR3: CASSYRGIGELFF; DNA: TGTGCCAGTAGTTACAGGGGGATCGGGGAGCTGTTTTTT
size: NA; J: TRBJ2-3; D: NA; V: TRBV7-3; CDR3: CASSLSLPDTQYF; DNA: TGTGCCAGCAGCTTATCGCTACCAGATACGCAGTATTTT
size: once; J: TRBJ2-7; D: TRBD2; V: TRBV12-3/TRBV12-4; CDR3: CASAGTSVYEQYF; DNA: TGTGCCAGCGCCGGGACTAGCGTCTACGAGCAGTACTTC
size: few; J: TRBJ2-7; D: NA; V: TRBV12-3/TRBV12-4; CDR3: CASSQNYEQYF; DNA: TGTGCCAGCAGCCAGAATTACGAGCAGTACTTC
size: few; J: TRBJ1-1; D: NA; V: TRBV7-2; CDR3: CASSPYINTEAFF; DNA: TGTGCCAGCAGCCCGTACATTAACACTGAAGCTTTCTTT
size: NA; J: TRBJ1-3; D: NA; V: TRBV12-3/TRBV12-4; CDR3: CASTQGTNTIYF; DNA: TGTGCCAGCACCCAGGGTACAAACACCATATATTTT
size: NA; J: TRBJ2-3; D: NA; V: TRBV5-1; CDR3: CASSLAGIRERSTDTQYF; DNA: TGCGCCAGCAGCTTGGCCGGCATTAGAGAGCGGAGCACAGATACGCAGTATTTT
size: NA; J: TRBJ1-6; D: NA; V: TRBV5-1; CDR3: CASSLGTVSPLHF; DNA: TGCGCCAGCAGCTTGGGTACGGTGTCACCCCTCCACTTT
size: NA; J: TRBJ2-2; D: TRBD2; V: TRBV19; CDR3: CASSIVGGAGELFF; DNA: TGTGCCAGTAGTATAGTTGGGGGGGCCGGGGAGCTGTTTTTT
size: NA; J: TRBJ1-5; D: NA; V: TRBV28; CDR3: CASSQQGDDQPQHF; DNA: TGTGCCAGCAGTCAACAGGGAGATGATCAGCCCCAGCATTTT
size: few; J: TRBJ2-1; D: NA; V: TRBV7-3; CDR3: CASSFSSWGLNEQFF; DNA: TGTGCCAGCAGCTTCTCTAGTTGGGGCTTAAATGAGCAGTTCTTC
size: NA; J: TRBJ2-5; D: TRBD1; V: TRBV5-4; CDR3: CASSLAGTGVETQYF; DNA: TGTGCCAGCAGCTTGGCCGGGACAGGGGTGGAGACCCAGTACTTC
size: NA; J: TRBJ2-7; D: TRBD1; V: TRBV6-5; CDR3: CATSDRDGEQYF; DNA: TGTGCCACCTCCGACAGGGATGGAGAGCAGTACTTC
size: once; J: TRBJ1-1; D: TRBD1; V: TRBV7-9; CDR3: CASSTDRSEGTEAFF; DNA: TGTGCCAGCAGCACGGACAGGTCCGAGGGTACTGAAGCTTTCTTT